This T cell receptor (beta chain) comes out of a study of blood T cell repertoires in COVID-19. Study overall: Acute and convalescent COVID-19 samples came from the United States, Italy and Spain. Nucleic acid was either cDNA or gDNA, and it came from T cells, B-cell-depleted T cells, or PBMCs.

Per the authors' pipeline: Reference gene primer amplification gave estimated nucleated cell counts. Libraries were prepared by immunoSEQ multiplex PCR; TCRdb keeps only in-frame clonotypes and omits some of them. V, J and clone size are those of that table, while D and trimming were read from the DNA. The sample lists some 110,000 clones, just under 80% seen once, with 16% in the top ten. The clonotype comes from a man between 60 and 70 years old with active or convalescent COVID-19. What was sequenced was peripheral blood.

In nucleotides, the CDR3 is TGTGCCAGCAGCCGGGACAGAACGAGCGAGCAGTACTTC. The encoded protein is CASSRDRTSEQYF. The chain couples TRBV12-3 or TRBV12-4 to TRBJ2-7; 7 bases agree with TRBD1. CDR3 length equals 13 residues. V was clipped by 6 bases and J by 6 bases; unmatched bases: 8.